This T cell receptor beta chain derives from a study of shared clonotypes between healthy human individuals. PBMC DNA, left unsorted, was sequenced on ten immunoSEQ deep assay plates. Clones were read by immunoSEQ multiplex PCR, and TCRdb kept only the in-frame ones, dropping some. Of about half a million clones listed, over 70% are singletons. The V gene's germline CDR1 is WSHSY and CDR2 SAAADI. Trimming took 4 bases from V and 3 from J; bases not matched to a gene: 0. This CDR3 is built from 14 residues. Nashville, Tennessee was home to all donors, who were Caucasian adults. For unsorted samples, genomic DNA was extracted from about 95 million PBMCs.

V is TRBV10-2 and J is TRBJ2-7; 13 positions match TRBD2. This sequence was found in a woman aged 40 to 55 in good health. Some clones in this sample may be carry-over from other donors' samples. Material for sequencing was PBMCs. CDR3 DNA: TGCGCCAGCAGTGGGACTAGCGGGAGCTACGAGCAGTACTTC. It is translated as CASSGTSGSYEQYF.